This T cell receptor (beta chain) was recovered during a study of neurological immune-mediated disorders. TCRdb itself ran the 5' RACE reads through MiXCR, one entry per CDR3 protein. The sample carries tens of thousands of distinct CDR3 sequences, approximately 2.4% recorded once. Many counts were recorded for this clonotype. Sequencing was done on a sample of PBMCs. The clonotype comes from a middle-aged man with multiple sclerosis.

CDR3 region: CASSPPTGGNSGELFF. The CDR3, as DNA: TGTGCCAGCTCACCCCCGACAGGGGGTAATTCCGGGGAGCTGTTTTTT. The genes are TRBV18 and TRBJ2-2, with 9 bases lining up with TRBD1. The germline V gene has CDR1 KGHSH and CDR2 LQKENI. CDR3 length: 16 amino acids. V was clipped by 3 bases and J by 6 bases; unmatched bases: 8.